These 11 T cell receptor beta chains were sequenced from one sample in a study of neurological immune-mediated disorders. TCRdb used MiXCR to reprocess the 5' RACE reads, holding one entry per CDR3 protein. This sample has tens of thousands of distinct CDR3 sequences; approximately 9.2% occur once, and the top ten carry 1.5% to 2%. Documented time point: longitudinal time-point 3. Sequencing used PBMCs. These receptors came from a woman between 40 and 50 years old in good health.

This clonotype was observed many times. The rearrangement links TRBV10-1 to TRBJ1-2; D is ambiguous. V gave up 5 bases and J gave up 2 bases, with 6 bases separating them. The CDR3 runs 12 residues. Germline V lookup: CDR1 WNHNN, CDR2 SYGVQD (reference sequence). The CDR3 here is CASSWGNYGYTF. CDR3 DNA: TGCGCCAGCAGTTGGGGAAACTATGGCTACACCTTC.

This clonotype was recorded many times. This chain connects TRBV6-1 to TRBJ2-3; possibly TRBD1 for D (5 bases). V gave up 4 bases and J gave up 0 bases, with 17 bases separating them. The CDR3 runs 17 residues. The germline gives CDR1 MNHNS, CDR2 SASEGT. CDR3 region: CASSGGGASPSTDTQYF. CDR3 nucleotides: TGTGCCAGCAGTGGGGGTGGGGCATCCCCTAGCACAGATACGCAGTATTTT.

The chain has TRBV7-8 and TRBJ2-2, with D perhaps given as TRBD1 or TRBD2 (5 bases each). Trimming left V 6 bases short and J 2 bases short, with 10 bases between. CDR1 SGHVS and CDR2 FQNEAQ come from the germline V gene. CDR3 length: 14 amino acids. CDR3 DNA sequence: TGTGCCAGCAGACGCCGGGACAACACCGGGGAGCTGTTTTTT. Its translation is CASRRRDNTGELFF.

In its sample, this clonotype was seen many times. The rearrangement joins TRBV29-1 to TRBJ1-2; TRBD1 is a possible D gene (6 bases). The length of the CDR3 is 17 residues. Germline loops: CDR1 SQVTM, CDR2 ANQGSEA. The germline V and J ends were trimmed by 0 bases and 2 bases, with 19 bases remaining between them. The CDR3 nucleotides are TGCAGCGTTGAAGATGAGACAGGACGGTATTCCAACTATGGCTACACCTTC. Translation gives CSVEDETGRYSNYGYTF.

The table lists this clonotype with many counts. J is TRBJ1-2 and V is TRBV3-1, with D hard to call. The CDR3 sequence is 17 residues long. The germline V gene encodes CDR1 LGHDT and CDR2 YNNKEL (reference sequence). V dropped 5 bases and J dropped 0 bases, with 19 bases sitting between them. Here the CDR3 reads CASSLEGRTTANYGYTF. For the CDR3, the DNA is TGTGCCAGCAGCTTAGAAGGGAGGACGACGGCTAACTATGGCTACACCTTC.

This clonotype was counted at least ten times. The chain recombines TRBV4-1 with TRBJ2-5; TRBD2 matches 14 bases. In germline, CDR1 is MGHRA, CDR2 YSYEKL. The CDR3 loop spans 18 amino acids. V lost 1 base, J lost 3 bases, and 7 bases stayed unmatched. The CDR3 nucleotides are TGCGCCAGCAGCCAAGGGGGACTAGCGGGGGTCCCGGAAGAGACCCAGTACTTC. The encoded protein is CASSQGGLAGVPEETQYF.

There are many counts of this clonotype. This chain joins TRBV5-1 and TRBJ2-2, with D tentatively TRBD2 (5 bases). Germline V CDR1 and CDR2: SGHRS, YFSETQ. Trimming took 3 bases from V and 2 from J, leaving 17 bases between them. The CDR3 has 17 amino acids. CDR3 DNA sequence: TGCGCCAGCAGCTGGAAGTGGGAGACGCTAAACACCGGGGAGCTGTTTTTT. Amino acids: CASSWKWETLNTGELFF.

This clonotype is a singleton in its sample. A read error may be the cause here, since a much bigger clone is one base away. The chain links TRBV4-1 to TRBJ2-7; D may be TRBD1 (6 bases). The CDR3 extends over 13 amino acids. Germline V CDR1 and CDR2: MGHRA, YSYEKL. The CDR3, as DNA: TGCGCCAACAGCCCGGACAGACCCTACGAGCAGTACTTC. As protein: CANSPDRPYEQYF.

This clonotype has ten or more counts. This chain joins TRBV10-3 and TRBJ1-2; TRBD1 is a possible D gene (6 bases). The CDR3 consists of 16 residues. Germline CDR1 is ENHRY and CDR2 is SYGVKD. The V gene lost 10 bases and the J gene lost 1 base, with 22 bases spanning the gap. The CDR3 sequence: CATTDNDRILNYGYTF. The CDR3 region has the DNA TGTGCCACCACCGACAATGACAGGATCCTTAACTATGGCTACACCTTC.

Concerning this clonotype: One end of the junction varies from germline; a read error may be responsible. The chain links TRBV27 to TRBJ2-1; 8 bases line up with TRBD2. CDR1 and CDR2 (germline): MNHEY, SMNVEV (reference sequence). The length of the CDR3 is 14 residues. This CDR3 reads CASSYSGSHYEQFF. The DNA for the CDR3 is TGTGCAAGCAGTTACAGCGGGAGCCATTATGAGCAGTTCTTC.

This clonotype came up many times. The genes are TRBV7-2 and TRBJ2-3, with no clear D. CDR3 length equals 13 residues. Germline V gene data show CDR1 as SGHTA and CDR2 as FQGNSA. V lost 3 bases, J lost 1 base, and 5 bases lay in between. CDR3 protein: CASSFRGTDTQYF. In nucleotides, the CDR3 is TGTGCCAGCAGCTTCCGGGGCACAGATACGCAGTATTTT.